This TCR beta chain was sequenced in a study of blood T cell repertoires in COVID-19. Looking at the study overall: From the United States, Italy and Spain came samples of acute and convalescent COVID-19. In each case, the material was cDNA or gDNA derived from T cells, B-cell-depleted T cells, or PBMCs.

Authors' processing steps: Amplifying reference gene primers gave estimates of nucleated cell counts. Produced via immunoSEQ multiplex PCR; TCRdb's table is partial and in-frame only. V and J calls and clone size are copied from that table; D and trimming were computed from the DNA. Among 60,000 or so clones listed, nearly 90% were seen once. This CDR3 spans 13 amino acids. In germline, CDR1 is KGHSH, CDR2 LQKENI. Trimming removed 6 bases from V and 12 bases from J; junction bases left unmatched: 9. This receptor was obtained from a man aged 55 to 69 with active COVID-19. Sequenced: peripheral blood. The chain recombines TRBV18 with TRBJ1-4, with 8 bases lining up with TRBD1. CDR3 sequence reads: CASSRTGFQELFF. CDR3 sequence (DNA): TGTGCCAGCTCTCGGACAGGGTTCCAAGAACTGTTTTTT.